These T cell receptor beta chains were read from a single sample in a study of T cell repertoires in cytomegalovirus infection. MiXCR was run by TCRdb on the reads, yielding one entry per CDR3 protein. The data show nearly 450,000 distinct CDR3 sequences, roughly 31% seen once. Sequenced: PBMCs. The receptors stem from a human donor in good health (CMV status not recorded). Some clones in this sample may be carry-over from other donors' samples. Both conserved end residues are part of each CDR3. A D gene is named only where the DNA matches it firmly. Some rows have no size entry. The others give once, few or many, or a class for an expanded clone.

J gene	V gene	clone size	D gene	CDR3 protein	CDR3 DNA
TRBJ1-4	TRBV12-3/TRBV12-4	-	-	CASSTTENLFF	TGTGCCAGCAGTACAACTGAAAACCTGTTTTTT
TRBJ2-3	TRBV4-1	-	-	CASSPDRCYRETDTQYF	TGCGCCAGCAGCCCAGACCGCTGTTACAGGGAGACAGATACGCAGTATTTT
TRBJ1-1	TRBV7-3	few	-	CASSAKELGEAFF	TGTGCCAGCAGCGCAAAGGAATTGGGCGAGGCTTTCTTT
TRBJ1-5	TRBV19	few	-	CASSIGFQPQHF	TGTGCCAGTAGTATAGGTTTCCAGCCCCAGCATTTT
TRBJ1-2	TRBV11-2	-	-	CASSLGGIGYTF	TGTGCCAGCAGCTTAGGGGGCATTGGCTACACCTTC
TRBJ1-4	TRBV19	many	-	CASSIGGRANEKLFF	TGTGCCAGTAGTATTGGAGGCAGGGCTAATGAAAAACTGTTTTTT
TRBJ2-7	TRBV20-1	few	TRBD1	CSAPDRRSALSYEQYF	TGCAGTGCCCCGGACAGGAGATCTGCCCTCTCCTACGAGCAGTACTTC
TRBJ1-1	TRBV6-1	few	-	CASNLWGQDRNTEAFF	TGTGCCAGCAACTTGTGGGGGCAGGATAGGAACACTGAAGCTTTCTTT
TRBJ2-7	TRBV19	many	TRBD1	CASRPDRTPYEQYF	TGTGCCAGTAGGCCGGACAGGACTCCCTACGAGCAGTACTTC
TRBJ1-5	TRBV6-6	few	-	CASTLDFGGQNSQPQHF	TGTGCCAGCACCTTAGACTTCGGGGGACAAAATTCTCAGCCCCAGCATTTT
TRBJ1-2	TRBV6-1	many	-	CASKRTALFYGYTF	TGTGCCAGCAAAAGGACAGCGTTATTTTATGGCTACACCTTC
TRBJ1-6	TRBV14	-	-	CASSLQHPPLHF	TGTGCCAGCAGCCTACAGCACCCACCCCTCCACTTT
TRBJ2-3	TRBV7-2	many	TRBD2	CASSLTSGGRSTDTQYF	TGTGCCAGCAGCTTAACTAGCGGGGGGCGGAGCACAGATACGCAGTATTTT
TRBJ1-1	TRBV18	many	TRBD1	CASSRFVGQGNRTEAFF	TGTGCCAGCTCACGATTCGTCGGACAGGGTAATCGGACTGAAGCTTTCTTT
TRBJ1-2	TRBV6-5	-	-	CASSDNAGDLGYTF	TGTGCCAGCAGTGATAACGCAGGGGATCTTGGCTACACCTTC
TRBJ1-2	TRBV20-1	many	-	CSAGGGAANYGYTF	TGCAGTGCAGGGGGGGGGGCGGCTAACTATGGCTACACCTTC
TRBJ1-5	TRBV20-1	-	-	CSARTVINQPQHF	TGCAGTGCTCGGACCGTCATAAATCAGCCCCAGCATTTT
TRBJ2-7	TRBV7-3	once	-	CSSSPPSSYEQYF	TGTTCCAGCAGCCCCCCGAGCTCCTACGAGCAGTACTTC
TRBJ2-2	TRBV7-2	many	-	CASSSQGSTGELFF	TGTGCCAGCAGCTCCCAAGGGAGCACCGGGGAGCTGTTTTTT
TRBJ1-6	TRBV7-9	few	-	CASSWGFNSPLHF	TGTGCCAGCAGCTGGGGGTTTAATTCACCCCTCCACTTT
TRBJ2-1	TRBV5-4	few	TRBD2	CASSSATSGGAYNEQFF	TGTGCCAGCAGCTCCGCGACTAGCGGGGGGGCCTACAATGAGCAGTTCTTC
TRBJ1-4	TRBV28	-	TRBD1	CASSLTGGARDEKLFF	TGTGCCAGCAGTTTAACAGGGGGCGCACGGGATGAAAAACTGTTTTTT
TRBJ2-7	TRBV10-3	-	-	CAISGGGPYEQYF	TGTGCCATCAGTGGAGGTGGTCCCTACGAGCAGTACTTC
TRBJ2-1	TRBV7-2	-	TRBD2	CASSHQAGAYNEQFF	TGTGCCAGCAGCCACCAAGCGGGAGCATACAATGAGCAGTTCTTC
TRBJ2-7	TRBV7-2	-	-	CASSAIPSVSESEQYF	TGTGCCAGCAGCGCAATCCCTAGCGTCTCGGAGAGCGAGCAGTACTTC
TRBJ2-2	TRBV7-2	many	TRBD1	CASSLLLGQANTGELFF	TGTGCCAGCAGCTTATTACTGGGACAGGCGAACACCGGGGAGCTGTTTTTT